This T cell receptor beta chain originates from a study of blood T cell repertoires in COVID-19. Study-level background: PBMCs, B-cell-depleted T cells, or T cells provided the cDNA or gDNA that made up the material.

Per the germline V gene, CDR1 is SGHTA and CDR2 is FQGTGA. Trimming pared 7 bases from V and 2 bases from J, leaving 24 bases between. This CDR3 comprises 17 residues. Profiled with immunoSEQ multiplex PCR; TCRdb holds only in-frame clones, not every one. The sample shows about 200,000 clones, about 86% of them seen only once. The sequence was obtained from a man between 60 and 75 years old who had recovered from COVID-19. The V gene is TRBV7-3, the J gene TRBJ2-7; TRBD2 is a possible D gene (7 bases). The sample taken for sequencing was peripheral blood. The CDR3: CASTGGLKGAEAYEQYF. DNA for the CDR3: TGTGCCAGCACCGGGGGGCTTAAAGGGGCGGAAGCCTACGAGCAGTACTTC.